A selection of T cell receptor beta chains follows, all from one sample in a study of T cell responses to AZD1222 COVID-19 vaccine. Data came from immunoSEQ multiplex PCR; TCRdb stores just in-frame clones and leaves some out. This repertoire shows over 95,000 clones, roughly 80% found once; its top ten account for more than 13%. This specimen consisted of peripheral blood, obtained 28 days after the second AZD1222 dose. Source of these receptors: an adult who received the AZD1222 COVID-19 vaccine. Both conserved end residues are part of each CDR3. D genes are given only for firm matches. The size of a clone is reported for some rows only, either as once, few or many, or as a class for expanded clones.

TRBV12-5,.,TRBJ1-1,.,CASGLVVGTVNTEAFF,TGTGCTAGTGGTTTGGTAGTAGGTACAGTGAACACTGAAGCTTTCTTT
TRBV10-2,.,TRBJ1-1,.,CASSESIQGEAFF,TGCGCCAGCAGTGAGTCAATTCAGGGTGAAGCTTTCTTT
TRBV7-8,.,TRBJ1-3,.,CASSLERVGRVSGNTIYF,TGTGCCAGCAGCTTAGAGCGGGTCGGCAGAGTCTCTGGAAACACCATATATTTT
TRBV7-8,.,TRBJ1-1,few,CASSIQGEAFF,TGTGCCAGCAGCATTCAGGGAGAAGCTTTCTTT
TRBV19,TRBD1,TRBJ1-5,.,CASSIGDRDQPQHF,TGTGCCAGTAGTATAGGGGACAGGGACCAGCCCCAGCATTTT
TRBV7-6,TRBD2,TRBJ2-7,.,CASSLARGSSYEQYF,TGTGCCAGCAGCTTAGCGCGGGGGTCCTCCTACGAGCAGTACTTC
TRBV25-1,.,TRBJ2-7,.,CASSKSGMPGEQYF,TGTGCCAGCAGTAAATCAGGAATGCCTGGCGAGCAGTACTTC
TRBV18,TRBD2,TRBJ2-1,.,CASSPPSASGFF,TGTGCCAGCTCACCACCTTCGGCTAGCGGGTTCTTC
TRBV5-1,.,TRBJ2-7,.,CASSSWADSYEQYF,TGCGCCAGCAGCTCGTGGGCCGACTCCTACGAGCAGTACTTC
TRBV7-2,TRBD1,TRBJ1-5,.,CASSLAGTGVQPQHF,TGTGCCAGCAGCTTAGCCGGGACAGGGGTTCAGCCCCAGCATTTT
TRBV11-1,.,TRBJ2-1,.,CASSESRGRYNEQFF,TGTGCCAGCAGCGAATCCAGGGGTCGCTACAATGAGCAGTTCTTC
TRBV15,.,TRBJ2-7,.,CATSRGEDFPNEQYF,TGTGCCACCAGCAGAGGGGAGGATTTCCCCAACGAGCAGTACTTC
TRBV18,TRBD1,TRBJ1-2,.,CASSLTGALNGYTF,TGTGCCAGCTCACTGACAGGGGCCCTGAATGGCTACACCTTC
TRBV3-1/TRBV3-2,.,TRBJ1-3,.,CASSHRTGSGNTIYF,TGTGCCAGCAGCCATAGAACAGGGTCTGGAAACACCATATATTTT
TRBV19,.,TRBJ2-6,.,CASTGQIISGANVLTF,TGTGCCAGTACGGGACAAATCATCTCTGGGGCCAACGTCCTGACTTTC
TRBV7-2,TRBD2,TRBJ2-3,once,CASSLLPSGFSTDTQYF,TGTGCCAGCAGCTTACTTCCTAGCGGGTTTAGCACAGATACGCAGTATTTT
TRBV11-2,.,TRBJ2-7,.,CASSLDGGRGIYEQYF,TGTGCCAGCAGCTTAGATGGGGGCCGCGGCATCTACGAGCAGTACTTC
TRBV19,.,TRBJ2-1,.,CASSGQGRSYNEQFF,TGTGCCAGTAGTGGGCAGGGCCGATCCTACAATGAGCAGTTCTTC
TRBV19,.,TRBJ2-2,once,CASKRSGNTGELFF,TGTGCCAGTAAAAGATCGGGGAACACCGGGGAGCTGTTTTTT
TRBV7-2,.,TRBJ2-2,.,CASSLDPRGTGELFF,TGTGCCAGCAGCTTAGACCCCCGGGGGACCGGGGAGCTGTTTTTT
TRBV5-1,.,TRBJ2-1,.,CASSSGQPDNEQFF,TGCGCCAGCAGCTCCGGACAGCCCGACAATGAGCAGTTCTTC
TRBV5-1,TRBD2,TRBJ2-1,.,CASSLAPAGESGNEQFF,TGCGCCAGCAGCTTGGCCCCAGCGGGGGAATCAGGGAATGAGCAGTTCTTC
TRBV27,.,TRBJ1-1,.,CAGGGMVWNDEAFF,TGTGCCGGGGGGGGGATGGTATGGAATGATGAAGCTTTCTTT
TRBV6-2/TRBV6-3,.,TRBJ2-3,once,CASSYPWGTDTQYF,TGTGCCAGCAGTTATCCGTGGGGCACAGATACGCAGTATTTT
TRBV6-6,.,TRBJ1-5,.,CASSQDFQPQHF,TGTGCCAGCAGCCAGGACTTTCAGCCCCAGCATTTT
TRBV28,.,TRBJ2-5,.,CASSTGLWKAQYF,TGTGCCAGCAGCACGGGATTATGGAAGGCCCAGTACTTC
TRBV5-4,TRBD1,TRBJ2-5,.,CASSLAGGQHQETQYF,TGTGCCAGCAGCTTGGCTGGGGGACAGCACCAAGAGACCCAGTACTTC
TRBV7-8,.,TRBJ2-7,.,CASRKGEDPSEQYF,TGTGCCAGCCGAAAGGGGGAGGACCCGTCCGAGCAGTACTTC
TRBV30,TRBD2,TRBJ2-3,.,CAWSLPAGGPRDTQYF,TGTGCCTGGAGTCTCCCAGCGGGAGGGCCAAGAGATACGCAGTATTTT
TRBV19,.,TRBJ1-4,few,CASTRPGGFEKLFF,TGTGCCAGTACCCGACCCGGGGGGTTTGAAAAACTGTTTTTT
TRBV7-9,TRBD2,TRBJ2-1,.,CASRPTGTSYNEQFF,TGTGCCAGCAGGCCTACCGGGACTAGTTACAATGAGCAGTTCTTC
TRBV5-1,.,TRBJ1-2,.,CASSSKTGLPNYGYTF,TGCGCCAGCTCCTCCAAGACAGGCCTTCCTAACTATGGCTACACCTTC
TRBV14,.,TRBJ1-1,.,CASSQWETEAFF,TGTGCCAGCAGCCAATGGGAGACTGAAGCTTTCTTT
TRBV15,TRBD1,TRBJ1-6,.,CATSMTGRGRNSPLHF,TGTGCCACCAGCATGACCGGCAGGGGGCGTAATTCACCCCTCCACTTT
TRBV10-3,.,TRBJ1-6,.,CAISGAGDYNSPLHF,TGTGCCATCAGTGGGGCAGGGGATTATAATTCACCCCTCCACTTT
TRBV21-1,.,TRBJ2-5,.,CASIPPCYRLWAQYF,TGTGCCAGCATACCGCCGTGCTACCGGCTTTGGGCCCAGTACTTC
TRBV7-9,.,TRBJ1-1,.,CASSLDTGEAFF,TGTGCCAGCAGCCTGGATACAGGGGAAGCTTTCTTT
TRBV5-1,.,TRBJ1-3,.,CASSTDSGNTIYF,TGCGCCAGCAGCACAGACTCTGGAAACACCATATATTTT
TRBV5-1,TRBD1,TRBJ2-2,.,CASSAGTGTGELFF,TGCGCCAGCAGCGCCGGGACAGGAACCGGGGAGCTGTTTTTT
TRBV28,.,TRBJ1-5,.,CASTFRREPQHF,TGTGCCAGCACCTTTCGGCGGGAACCCCAGCATTTT
TRBV12-3/TRBV12-4,.,TRBJ1-1,few,CASSLGGGTEAFF,TGTGCCAGCAGTTTAGGGGGAGGCACTGAAGCTTTCTTT
TRBV28,TRBD1,TRBJ2-2,.,CASSLVPGQGSGELFF,TGTGCCAGCAGTTTAGTTCCGGGACAGGGATCCGGGGAGCTGTTTTTT
TRBV7-8,.,TRBJ2-1,.,CASSLALGAGAKQFF,TGTGCCAGCAGCTTAGCCCTCGGGGCGGGGGCGAAGCAGTTCTTC
TRBV4-1,TRBD2,TRBJ2-2,.,CASSQDQLAGGHTGELFF,TGCGCCAGCAGCCAAGATCAGCTAGCGGGGGGACACACCGGGGAGCTGTTTTTT
TRBV18,.,TRBJ1-1,.,CASSREADSEAFF,TGTGCCAGCTCACGGGAAGCTGACAGTGAAGCTTTCTTT
TRBV7-9,.,TRBJ1-2,medium-sized,CASRYRDANYGYTF,TGTGCCAGCAGGTACCGGGACGCGAACTATGGCTACACCTTC
TRBV11-2,.,TRBJ2-3,.,CASRGLGRNTDTQYF,TGTGCCAGCCGCGGGCTCGGGAGAAATACAGATACGCAGTATTTT
TRBV7-9,.,TRBJ2-5,.,CASSPWPETQYF,TGTGCCAGCAGCCCCTGGCCCGAGACCCAGTACTTC
TRBV5-1,.,TRBJ1-4,.,CASSLRQSNEKLFF,TGCGCCAGCAGCTTGAGGCAGTCAAATGAAAAACTGTTTTTT
TRBV7-9,.,TRBJ1-5,.,CASSADWQPQHF,TGTGCCAGCAGCGCAGACTGGCAGCCCCAGCATTTT
TRBV3-1/TRBV3-2,TRBD2,TRBJ2-2,.,CASSQSGGRRELFF,TGTGCCAGCAGCCAAAGCGGGGGCCGGCGGGAGCTGTTTTTT
TRBV7-9,.,TRBJ2-7,.,CASSNSPKEQYF,TGTGCCAGCAGCAACTCACCTAAGGAGCAGTACTTC
TRBV19,TRBD1,TRBJ2-1,.,CASSPLSGPGTGTEQFF,TGTGCCAGTAGTCCCCTCTCCGGCCCAGGGACAGGGACTGAGCAGTTCTTC